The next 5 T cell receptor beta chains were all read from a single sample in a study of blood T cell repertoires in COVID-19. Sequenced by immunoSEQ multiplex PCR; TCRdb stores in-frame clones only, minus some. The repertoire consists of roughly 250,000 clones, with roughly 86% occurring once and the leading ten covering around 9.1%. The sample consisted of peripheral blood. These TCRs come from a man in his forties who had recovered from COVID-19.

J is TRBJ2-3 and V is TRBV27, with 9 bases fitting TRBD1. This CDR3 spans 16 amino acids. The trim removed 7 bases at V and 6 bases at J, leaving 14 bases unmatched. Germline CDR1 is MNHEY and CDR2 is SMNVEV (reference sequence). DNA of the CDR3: TGTGCCAGCACCCAAAGACCACAGGGGGCGGCCGATACGCAGTATTTT. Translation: CASTQRPQGAADTQYF.

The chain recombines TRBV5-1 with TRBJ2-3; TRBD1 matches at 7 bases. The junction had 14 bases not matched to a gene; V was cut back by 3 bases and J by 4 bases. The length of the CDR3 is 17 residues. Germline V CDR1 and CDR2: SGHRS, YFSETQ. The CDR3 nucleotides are TGCGCCAGCAGCTCCCTAGGGACAGAAATCTCCGCAGATACGCAGTATTTT. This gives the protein CASSSLGTEISADTQYF.

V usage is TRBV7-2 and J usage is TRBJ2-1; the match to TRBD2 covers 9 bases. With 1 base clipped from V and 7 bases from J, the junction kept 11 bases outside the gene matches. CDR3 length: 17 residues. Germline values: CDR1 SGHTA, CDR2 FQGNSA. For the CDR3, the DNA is TGTGCCAGCAGCTTAGTGGGTTCTAGCGGGATGTGGAATGAGCAGTTCTTC. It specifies CASSLVGSSGMWNEQFF.

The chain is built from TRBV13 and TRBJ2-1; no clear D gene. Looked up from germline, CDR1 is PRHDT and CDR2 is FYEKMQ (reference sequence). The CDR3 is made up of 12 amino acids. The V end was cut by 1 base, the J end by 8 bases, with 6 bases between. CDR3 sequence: CASSLVPHEQFF. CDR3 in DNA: TGTGCCAGCAGCTTAGTCCCTCATGAGCAGTTCTTC.

The CDR3 nucleotides read TGTGCCAGTAGTATGAAGCTTACGAACCTCCCAGATACGCAGTATTTT. Protein product: CASSMKLTNLPDTQYF. The chain has TRBV19 and TRBJ2-3; D not certain. Germline values: CDR1 LNHDA, CDR2 SQIVND (reference sequence). This CDR3 has 16 amino acids. The V end was cut by 3 bases, the J end by 4 bases, with 17 bases between.